This T cell receptor beta chain appears in the sequencing data of a study of PD-L1 blockade in urothelial cancer. Looking at the study overall: Men with urothelial cancer arising in the bladder made up about nine tenths of the roughly 29 patients. Once treatment had started, blood was analyzed at 3 weeks (second dose) and again at 6 weeks. Among blood samples, the median T cell count was some 140,000.

Documented time point: peripheral blood 6 weeks after treatment start. Spiked synthetic TCR analogs estimated absolute template abundance per PCR. Generated by immunoSEQ multiplex PCR, the TCRdb table keeps only in-frame clones and is missing some. The data show around 110,000 clones, with around 89% seen just once and over 1.5% held by the top ten. Trimming took 6 bases from V and 7 from J; bases not matched to a gene: 8. CDR3 length: 15 residues. The germline V gene has CDR1 MNHEY and CDR2 SVGAGI. This TCR was recovered from a man between 60 and 70 years old with urothelial cancer. The sample was PBMCs, taken around atezolizumab (anti-PD-L1) treatment. The chain has TRBV6-5 and TRBJ2-1; 11 bases map to TRBD1. The CDR3 spells CASSSGTGGSNEQFF. As DNA, the CDR3 is TGTGCCAGCAGCTCCGGGACAGGGGGTTCAAATGAGCAGTTCTTC.